The text below deals with one T cell receptor beta chain. Each CDR3 protein is one row after TCRdb ran MiXCR on the RACE reads. This sample carries about 190,000 distinct CDR3 sequences, 20% to 25% of them seen once, and the ten largest clones take roughly 2.3%. V was cut by 2 bases and J by 5 bases, with 7 bases left in between. CDR3 size: 13 residues. Germline V gene data show CDR1 as MDHEN and CDR2 as SYDVKM. Sample time point: patch test 3, about 24 weeks after DPC sensitization. Treatment meaning: therapeutic diphenylcyclopropenone sensitization with weekly scalp DPC. The data were obtained in a study of human T cells and chemical hapten exposure.

This chain links TRBV28 with TRBJ2-1; D ambiguous. The TCR sequence derives from a woman aged 40 to 49 with alopecia areata. Some clones in this sample may be carry-over from other donors' samples. The specimen was whole blood, collected in connection with sensitization to the hapten diphenylcyclopropenone (DPC). In DNA, the CDR3 is TGTGCCAGCAGTTTAAACCTACACAATGAGCAGTTCTTC. It translates to CASSLNLHNEQFF.